Listed below are T cell receptor beta chains from one sample, sequenced in a study of cytomegalovirus exposure and HLA in healthy donors. The repertoire was sequenced with immunoSEQ multiplex PCR; TCRdb's copy has only in-frame clones and lacks some. Of 300,000 to 400,000 clones listed, roughly 89% were seen once; the top ten hold approximately 0.86%. Sequenced material: PBMCs. The source is a woman aged 18 to 35 in good health and CMV-seronegative. Both conserved end residues are part of each CDR3. Each record gives: D gene, J gene, clone size, V gene, CDR3 protein, CDR3 DNA. D genes are given only for firm matches. Clone size is not always given. Where it is, it says once, few, many or a class for expanded clones.

TRBD1	TRBJ1-1	NA	TRBV10-3	CAISDLGGRNTEAFF	TGTGCCATCAGTGATTTAGGGGGCCGGAACACTGAAGCTTTCTTT
TRBD1	TRBJ1-1	NA	TRBV6-6	CASSYSSGGTEAFF	TGTGCCAGCAGTTACTCGTCAGGGGGCACTGAAGCTTTCTTT
TRBD1	TRBJ1-2	NA	TRBV7-2	CASSLSGTGGRGYTF	TGTGCCAGCAGCTTGTCCGGGACAGGGGGTAGAGGCTACACCTTC
NA	TRBJ2-7	NA	TRBV11-2	CASSLGGKGLSYEQYF	TGTGCCAGCAGCTTAGGAGGGAAGGGTCTCTCCTACGAGCAGTACTTC
TRBD1	TRBJ2-5	NA	TRBV2	CASTRSPRQGALQTQYF	TGTGCCAGCACAAGGAGCCCCCGCCAGGGGGCCTTGCAGACCCAGTACTTC
NA	TRBJ1-4	NA	TRBV2	CASSYLGSTNEKLFF	TGTGCCAGCAGCTACCTCGGGTCAACTAATGAAAAACTGTTTTTT
NA	TRBJ1-4	NA	TRBV30	CAWISSGATNEKLFF	TGTGCCTGGATCTCATCCGGAGCAACTAATGAAAAACTGTTTTTT
TRBD1	TRBJ1-2	few	TRBV7-9	CASSHPLDRGEYGYTF	TGTGCCAGCAGCCATCCGTTGGACAGGGGAGAGTATGGCTACACCTTC
NA	TRBJ2-7	NA	TRBV13	CASSGGTANYEQYF	TGTGCCAGCAGCGGCGGGACAGCGAACTACGAGCAGTACTTC
NA	TRBJ1-1	NA	TRBV5-1	CASSLLPDSAQKGFF	TGCGCCAGCAGCTTGCTGCCCGACAGTGCCCAAAAGGGGTTCTTT
NA	TRBJ1-3	NA	TRBV11-2	CASSLGLGSSGNTIYF	TGTGCCAGCAGCTTAGGCTTAGGGAGCTCGGGAAACACCATATATTTT
TRBD2	TRBJ2-2	NA	TRBV10-3	CAITETSGGPLGTGELFF	TGTGCCATCACCGAGACTAGCGGGGGACCCTTGGGTACCGGGGAGCTGTTTTTT
TRBD1	TRBJ1-2	once	TRBV9	CASSERDRGRYGYTF	TGTGCCAGCAGCGAGAGAGACAGGGGGAGGTATGGCTACACCTTC
TRBD1	TRBJ1-2	NA	TRBV18	CASSPAGGHHGYTF	TGTGCCAGCTCACCAGCAGGGGGCCACCATGGCTACACCTTC
TRBD2	TRBJ2-1	NA	TRBV28	CASNEAGGPQFF	TGTGCCAGCAACGAAGCGGGAGGGCCGCAGTTCTTC
TRBD2	TRBJ2-1	NA	TRBV2	CASSELAQSYNEQFF	TGTGCCAGCAGCGAACTAGCGCAGTCCTACAATGAGCAGTTCTTC
TRBD2	TRBJ2-2	NA	TRBV7-8	CASSFASGSTGELFF	TGTGCCAGCAGCTTTGCTAGCGGGAGCACCGGGGAGCTGTTTTTT
TRBD1	TRBJ2-1	NA	TRBV27	CASSQGGRDEQFF	TGTGCCAGCAGTCAAGGGGGCCGGGATGAGCAGTTCTTC
NA	TRBJ2-1	NA	TRBV18	CASSPTGEQFF	TGTGCCAGCTCACCCACAGGTGAGCAGTTCTTC
TRBD2	TRBJ2-7	NA	TRBV28	CASSLGREMDEQYF	TGTGCCAGCAGTTTAGGGAGGGAGATGGACGAGCAGTACTTC
NA	TRBJ1-3	NA	TRBV4-2	CASSQEGGSGNTIYF	TGTGCCAGCAGCCAAGAGGGGGGCTCTGGAAACACCATATATTTT
TRBD2	TRBJ2-1	NA	TRBV11-2	CASSFSGGTYNEQFF	TGTGCCAGCAGCTTTAGCGGGGGAACGTACAATGAGCAGTTCTTC
NA	TRBJ2-1	NA	TRBV27	CASYREGSGRANEQFF	TGTGCCAGCTACCGCGAGGGTAGCGGCAGAGCAAATGAGCAGTTCTTC
TRBD2	TRBJ2-1	NA	TRBV18	CASSPPQRGGVNEQFF	TGTGCCAGCTCACCACCCCAGCGGGGGGGCGTCAATGAGCAGTTCTTC